The entry that follows covers one T cell receptor (beta chain) sequence. What it binds is not known. V was shortened by 7 bases and J by 9 bases, with 16 bases between the two germline ends. The CDR3 extends over 12 amino acids. Germline V lookup: CDR1 DFQATT, CDR2 SNEGSKA (reference sequence). Unique molecular identifiers were incorporated during preparation of the TCRbeta library. TCRdb analysed the PCR reads with MiXCR anew, one entry per CDR3 protein. The repertoire includes 750,000 to 950,000 distinct CDR3 sequences, about 16% of them detected once, and around 5.3% sits in the top ten. This entry is derived from a study of T-cell reconstitution after alpha-beta-depleted transplantation in children. Study results and limitations: Several hundred expanded graft clones reportedly were the source of alpha-beta T cells about two months after transplant. The authors attributed T-cell counts and diversity one year after transplant mostly to newly produced T cells. Elevated TCRbeta diversity at day 60 was traced, in some patients, to surviving recipient T cells and thymic progenitors.

V usage is TRBV20-1 and J usage is TRBJ1-5; a possible D gene is TRBD1 (6 bases). This receptor was taken from a male patient between 10 and 17 years old who had a stem cell transplant for acute lymphoblastic leukemia, so the T cells may come from the graft donor. The input for sequencing was PBMCs, mostly from graft donor cells, taken 360 days after TCRalphabeta/CD19-depleted stem cell transplant. The CDR3 region has the DNA TGCAGTGTCCACAGGGACGATCGGCCCCAGCATTTT. Its translation: CSVHRDDRPQHF.